This T cell receptor beta chain came from a study of response to subunit inactivated influenza vaccine (dated by TCRdb to about 2018). Background for the entire study: Deep quantitative T cell receptor repertoire profiling was used in the study to track responses to a trivalent subunit inactivated influenza vaccine.

Library preparation used RT-PCR. Sequenced using an Illumina HiSeq 2500. Starting from the raw public reads, TCRdb applied fastp trimming at Q25, assembled clones with MiXCR and retained in-frame beta chains. All rows with the same CDR3 protein become a single entry with the most common DNA and genes. The sample yields approximately 570,000 distinct CDR3 sequences; about 7.6% were counted once. Approximately 13% of the sample lies in the top ten. What the study reported, not specific to this receptor: According to the authors, only a limited number of new T cells may be recruited by each seasonal influenza vaccination.

The CDR3 contains 17 residues, cysteine and phenylalanine counted. Here the CDR3 DNA is all that survives: 51 bases in frame from base 1. V is cut back by 11 bases and J by 5 bases, with 19 bases in the junction unmatched. This clonotype showed up just a few times. The antigen it recognizes is unknown. The input lacks base qualities; no much larger clone sits a single base away. The sample was PBMCs from blood, taken around 25 months after vaccination. The TCR comes from a man between 50 and 69 years old who received an inactivated influenza vaccine. Donor details come from another sample of the same person, matched by shared clones. This chain is built from TRBV12-3 or TRBV12-4 and TRBJ2-5, with 11 bases in between that match TRBD2. This receptor carries the CDR3 CASSGLAGGEGVETQYF. Read as DNA, the sequence is TGTGCCTCCAGTGGGCTAGCGGGAGGAGAAGGTGTGGAGACCCAGTACTTC.